This T cell receptor beta chain was recovered during a study of cytomegalovirus exposure and HLA in healthy donors. Sequencing was performed with immunoSEQ multiplex PCR; in TCRdb, only in-frame clones are kept and a portion is missing. In the table there are 300,000 to 450,000 clones, 80% to 90% of which are singletons. Germline V lookup: CDR1 MNHEY, CDR2 SVGAGI. CDR3 size: 15 residues. V was pared by 5 bases and J by 6 bases, with 6 bases of the junction left unmatched. The donors formed part of the roughly 120-subject validation cohort, distinct from the approximately 630-subject first cohort. The chain joins TRBV6-5 to TRBJ2-1; 11 nucleotides match TRBD1. Sequenced material: PBMCs. The clonotype comes from a young woman in good health and CMV-seronegative. The CDR3 bases are TGTGCCAGCAGTCAGGACAGGGGGCTAGTCAATGAGCAGTTCTTC. It specifies CASSQDRGLVNEQFF.